These 5 T cell receptor beta chains were all obtained from the same sample, sequenced in a study of blood T cell repertoires in COVID-19. TCRdb's table, derived via immunoSEQ multiplex PCR, lists solely in-frame clones and lacks some. This repertoire shows about 220,000 clones, 75% to 90% found once; its top ten account for under 8.5%. Sequenced: peripheral blood. All receptors come from a woman older than 75 with COVID-19, enrolled during active disease.

This chain's CDR3 is CASSYSKVQEAFF. The CDR3 nucleotides read TGTGCCAGCAGTTACTCGAAAGTACAGGAAGCTTTCTTT. This sequence joins TRBV6-5 and TRBJ1-1; no clear D. The germline V gene has CDR1 MNHEY and CDR2 SVGAGI. V lost 0 bases and J lost 8, with 10 bases in between. This CDR3 is built from 13 residues.

The chain combines TRBV14 with TRBJ1-6; D is unresolved. The CDR3 runs 16 residues. Germline CDR1 reads SGHDN; CDR2 reads FVKESK. Trimming shortened V by 0 bases and J by 6 bases, and 12 bases separated the two germline ends. CDR3 protein: CASSQDPGLSNSPLHF. The CDR3 DNA reads TGTGCCAGCAGCCAAGATCCAGGACTGAGTAATTCACCCCTCCACTTT. The full variable domain, completed using reference TRBV14 and TRBJ1-6, is EAGVTQFPSHSVIEKGQTVTLRCDPISGHDNLYWYRRVMGKEIKFLLHFVKESKQDESGMPNNRFLAERTGGTYSTLKVQPAELEDSGVYFCASSQDPGLSNSPLHFGNGTRLTVT.

J is TRBJ1-1 and V is TRBV9; the D gene is possibly TRBD1 (6 bases). V lost 4 bases to trimming and J lost 4 bases, with 14 bases between them. Germline CDR1 SGDLS, CDR2 YYNGEE. This CDR3 is built from 14 residues. DNA for the CDR3: TGTGCCAGCAGCTCCAACAGGGTGAGCACTGAAGCTTTCTTT. Translated: CASSSNRVSTEAFF.

The chain has TRBV6-5 and TRBJ1-3; possible D gene TRBD1, 5 bases. V was shortened by 11 bases and J by 4 bases, with 21 bases between the two germline ends. Germline V lookup: CDR1 MNHEY, CDR2 SVGAGI. The CDR3 totals 15 residues. The CDR3 DNA reads as TGTGCCTCCCAGCGGGGGTCAGCTGCGGGAAACACCATATATTTT. Translated: CASQRGSAAGNTIYF.

The chain carries TRBV5-6 and TRBJ2-7; 8 nucleotides agree with TRBD1. Germline-derived CDR1 and CDR2 are SGHDT and YYEEEE. The trim removed 4 bases at V and 8 bases at J, leaving 14 bases unmatched. The length of the CDR3 is 15 residues. This CDR3 is CASSVIATGAGKQYF. CDR3 sequence (DNA): TGTGCCAGCAGCGTTATAGCGACAGGGGCTGGGAAGCAGTACTTC.